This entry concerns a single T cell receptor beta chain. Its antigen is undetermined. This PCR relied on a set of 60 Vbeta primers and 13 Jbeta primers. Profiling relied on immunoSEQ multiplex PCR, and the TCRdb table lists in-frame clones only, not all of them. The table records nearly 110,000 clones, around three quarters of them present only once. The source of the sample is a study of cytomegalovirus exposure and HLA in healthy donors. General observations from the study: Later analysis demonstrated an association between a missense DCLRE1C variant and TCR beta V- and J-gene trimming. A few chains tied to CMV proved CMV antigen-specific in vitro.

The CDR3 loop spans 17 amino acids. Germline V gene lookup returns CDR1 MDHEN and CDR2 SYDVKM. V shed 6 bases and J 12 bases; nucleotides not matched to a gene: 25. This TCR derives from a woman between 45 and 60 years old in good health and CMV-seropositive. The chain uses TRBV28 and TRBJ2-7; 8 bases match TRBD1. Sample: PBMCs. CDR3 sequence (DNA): TGTGCCAGCAGCGGGCAGGGGGCGCTGGGCTCCTACGAGCAGAGGTACTTC. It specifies CASSGQGALGSYEQRYF.